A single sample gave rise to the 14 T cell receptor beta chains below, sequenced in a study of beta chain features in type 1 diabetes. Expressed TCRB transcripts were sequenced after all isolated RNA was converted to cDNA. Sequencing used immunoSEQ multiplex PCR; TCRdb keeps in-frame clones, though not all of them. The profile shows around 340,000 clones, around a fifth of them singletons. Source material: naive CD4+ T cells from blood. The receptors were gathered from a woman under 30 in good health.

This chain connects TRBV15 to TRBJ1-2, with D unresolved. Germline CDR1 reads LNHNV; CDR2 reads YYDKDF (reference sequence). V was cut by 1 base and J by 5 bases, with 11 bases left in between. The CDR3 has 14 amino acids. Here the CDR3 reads CATSRGLLEYGYTF. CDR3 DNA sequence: TGTGCCACCAGCAGAGGCCTCCTAGAGTATGGCTACACCTTC.

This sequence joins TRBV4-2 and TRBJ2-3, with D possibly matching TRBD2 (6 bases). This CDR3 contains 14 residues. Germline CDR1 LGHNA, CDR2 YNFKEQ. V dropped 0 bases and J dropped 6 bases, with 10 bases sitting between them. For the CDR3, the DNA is TGTGCCAGCAGCCAAGAACTAGCTCCTGATACGCAGTATTTT. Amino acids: CASSQELAPDTQYF.

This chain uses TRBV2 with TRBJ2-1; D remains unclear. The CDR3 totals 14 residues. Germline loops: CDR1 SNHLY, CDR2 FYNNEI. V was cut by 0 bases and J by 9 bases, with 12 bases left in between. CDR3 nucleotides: TGTGCCAGCAGTGAAGCAAGTTCAGGCACTGAGCAGTTCTTC. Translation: CASSEASSGTEQFF. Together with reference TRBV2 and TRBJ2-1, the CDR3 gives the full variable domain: EPEVTQTPSHQVTQMGQEVILRCVPISNHLYFYWYRQILGQKVEFLVSFYNNEISEKSEIFDDQFSVERPDGSNFTLKIRSTKLEDSAMYFCASSEASSGTEQFFGPGTRLTVL.

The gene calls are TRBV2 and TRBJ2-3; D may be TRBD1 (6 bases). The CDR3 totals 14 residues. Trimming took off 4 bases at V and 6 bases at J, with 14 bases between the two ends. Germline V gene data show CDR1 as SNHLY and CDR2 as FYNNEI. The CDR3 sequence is CASSVWTESDTQYF. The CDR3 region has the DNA TGTGCCAGCAGTGTTTGGACAGAATCCGATACGCAGTATTTT.

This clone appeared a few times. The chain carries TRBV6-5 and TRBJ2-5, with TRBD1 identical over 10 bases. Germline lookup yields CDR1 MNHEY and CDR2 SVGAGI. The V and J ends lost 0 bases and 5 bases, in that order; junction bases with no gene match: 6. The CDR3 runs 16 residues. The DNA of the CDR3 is TGTGCCAGCAGTTACTCGCTGGGACAGGGGATGGAGACCCAGTACTTC. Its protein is CASSYSLGQGMETQYF.

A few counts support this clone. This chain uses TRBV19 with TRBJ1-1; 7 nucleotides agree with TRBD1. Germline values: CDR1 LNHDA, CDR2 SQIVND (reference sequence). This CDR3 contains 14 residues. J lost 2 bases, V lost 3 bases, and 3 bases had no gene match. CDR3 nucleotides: TGTGCCAGTAGTATCAGGGGGGCCAACACTGAAGCTTTCTTT. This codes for CASSIRGANTEAFF.

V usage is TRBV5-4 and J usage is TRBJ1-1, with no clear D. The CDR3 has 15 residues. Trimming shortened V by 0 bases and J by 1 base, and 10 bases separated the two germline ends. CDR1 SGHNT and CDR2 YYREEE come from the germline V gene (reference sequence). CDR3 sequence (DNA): TGTGCCAGCAGCTTGGGGAGACCGGAGAACACTGAAGCTTTCTTT. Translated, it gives CASSLGRPENTEAFF.

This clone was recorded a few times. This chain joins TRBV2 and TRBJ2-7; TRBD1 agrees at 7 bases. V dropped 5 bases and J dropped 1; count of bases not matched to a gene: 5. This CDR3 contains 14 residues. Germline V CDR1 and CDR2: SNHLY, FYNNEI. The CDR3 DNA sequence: TGTGCCAGCAGTTCCGGGACAGAGTCCTACGAGCAGTACTTC. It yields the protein CASSSGTESYEQYF.

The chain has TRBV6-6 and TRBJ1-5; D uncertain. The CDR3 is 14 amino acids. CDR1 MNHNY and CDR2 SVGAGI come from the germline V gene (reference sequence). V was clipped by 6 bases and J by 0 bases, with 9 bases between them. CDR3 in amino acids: CASRGGVSNQPQHF. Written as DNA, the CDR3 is TGTGCCAGCAGGGGCGGGGTTAGCAATCAGCCCCAGCATTTT.

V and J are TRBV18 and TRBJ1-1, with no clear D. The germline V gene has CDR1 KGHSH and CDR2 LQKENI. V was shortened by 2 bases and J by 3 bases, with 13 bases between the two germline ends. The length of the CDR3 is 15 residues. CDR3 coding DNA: TGTGCCAGCTCACCAACGCCGGGAGGGTACACTGAAGCTTTCTTT. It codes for CASSPTPGGYTEAFF.

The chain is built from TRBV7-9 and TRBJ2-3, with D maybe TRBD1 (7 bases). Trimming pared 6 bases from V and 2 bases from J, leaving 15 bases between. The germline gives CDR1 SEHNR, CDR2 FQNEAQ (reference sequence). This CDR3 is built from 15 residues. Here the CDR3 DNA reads TGTGCCAGCAGACGAACAGGGGACTTCACAGATACGCAGTATTTT. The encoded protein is CASRRTGDFTDTQYF.

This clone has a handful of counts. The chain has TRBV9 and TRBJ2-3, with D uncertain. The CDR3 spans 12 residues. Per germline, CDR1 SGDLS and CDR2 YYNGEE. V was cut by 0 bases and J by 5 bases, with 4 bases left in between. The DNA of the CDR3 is TGTGCCAGCAGCGTAGTTAGAGATACGCAGTATTTT. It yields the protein CASSVVRDTQYF. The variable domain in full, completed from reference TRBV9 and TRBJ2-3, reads DSGVTQTPKHLITATGQRVTLRCSPRSGDLSVYWYQQSLDQGLQFLIQYYNGEERAKGNILERFSAQQFPDLHSELNLSSLELGDSALYFCASSVVRDTQYFGPGTRLTVL.

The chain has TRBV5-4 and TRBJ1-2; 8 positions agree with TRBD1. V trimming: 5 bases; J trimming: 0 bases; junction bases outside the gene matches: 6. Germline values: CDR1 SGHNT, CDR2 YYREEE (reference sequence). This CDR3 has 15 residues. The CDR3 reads CASRSRDRTNYGYTF. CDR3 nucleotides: TGTGCCAGCAGGTCCCGGGACAGGACTAACTATGGCTACACCTTC.

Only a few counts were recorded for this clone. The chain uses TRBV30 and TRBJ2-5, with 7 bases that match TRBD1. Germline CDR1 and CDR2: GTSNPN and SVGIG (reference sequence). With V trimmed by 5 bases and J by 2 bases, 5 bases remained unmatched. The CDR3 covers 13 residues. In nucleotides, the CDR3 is TGTGCCTGGTCAGGGGGTCTACAAGAGACCCAGTACTTC. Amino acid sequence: CAWSGGLQETQYF.